These 26 T cell receptor beta chains were sequenced from one sample in a study of radiation and T cells in renal cell carcinoma. Indicated time point: blood 2 weeks post-SBRT. As to treatment: 15 Gy SBRT to primary tumor, nephrectomy 4 weeks later. Profiling relied on immunoSEQ multiplex PCR, and the TCRdb table lists in-frame clones only, not all of them. The sample includes approximately 49,000 clones, 75% to 90% seen only once; the top ten take about 30%. The source was blood, collected from a patient whose treatment included radiotherapy and nephrectomy. These receptors came from a woman in her sixties or seventies with renal cell carcinoma.

The chain links TRBV5-1 to TRBJ2-3, with 10 bases fitting TRBD2. The germline CDR1 and CDR2 sequences are SGHRS and YFSETQ. The CDR3 contains 17 residues. Germline trimming cut 4 bases from V and 0 bases from J; bases unmatched to any gene: 8. The CDR3, as DNA: TGCGCCAGCAGCCCCCCCACTAGCGGGACTAGCACAGATACGCAGTATTTT. Translation gives CASSPPTSGTSTDTQYF.

The chain couples TRBV7-2 to TRBJ2-3; 7 nucleotides align to TRBD2. Per the germline V gene, CDR1 is SGHTA and CDR2 is FQGNSA. J was trimmed by 4 bases and V by 6 bases; bases with no gene match: 7. The CDR3 spans 14 residues. CDR3: CASSPQRDADTQYF. The CDR3 bases are TGTGCCAGCAGTCCCCAGCGGGATGCAGATACGCAGTATTTT.

This clone showed up just once. V gene TRBV15 combines with J gene TRBJ1-4, with D perhaps TRBD1 (6 bases). Trimming left V 4 bases short and J 7 bases short, with 16 bases between. The CDR3 has 15 residues. The germline gives CDR1 LNHNV, CDR2 YYDKDF (reference sequence). The DNA of the CDR3 is TGTGCCACCAGCACCTTCAGAGGGGGGGGTGAAAAACTGTTTTTT. It specifies CATSTFRGGGEKLFF. Filled out from reference TRBV15 and TRBJ1-4, the complete variable domain reads DAMVIQNPRYQVTQFGKPVTLSCSQTLNHNVMYWYQQKSSQAPKLLFHYYDKDFNNEADTPDNFQSRRPNTSFCFLDIRSPGLGDTAMYLCATSTFRGGGEKLFFGSGTQLSVL.

The chain couples TRBV6-6 to TRBJ2-7; 7 bases agree with TRBD1. V shed 4 bases and J 1 base; nucleotides not matched to a gene: 1. The CDR3 has 13 amino acids. Germline loops: CDR1 MNHNY, CDR2 SVGAGI (reference sequence). The CDR3 protein is CASSWDSSYEQYF. The CDR3 region has the DNA TGTGCCAGCAGTTGGGACAGTTCCTACGAGCAGTACTTC.

This chain links TRBV5-1 with TRBJ2-5; maybe TRBD2 (6 bases). The CDR3 sequence is 15 residues long. Trimming stripped 1 base from V and 5 bases from J, with 15 bases between. Germline assignment: CDR1 SGHRS and CDR2 YFSETQ. The chain's CDR3 is CASSLTGEGRETQYF. Written as DNA, the CDR3 is TGCGCCAGCAGCTTGACAGGCGAAGGGAGGGAGACCCAGTACTTC.

The genes are TRBV7-2 and TRBJ2-7; the D gene is possibly TRBD2 (6 bases). The germline gives CDR1 SGHTA, CDR2 FQGNSA. The CDR3 has 16 residues. V lost 4 bases, J lost 6 bases, and 22 bases lay in between. CDR3 bases: TGTGCCAGCAGCTCCCTGCCGGCGGGGTTAGAAGTCGAGCAGTACTTC. This translates into CASSSLPAGLEVEQYF.

The CDR3: CASSLSPGRRGSSYNEQFF. Written as DNA, the CDR3 is TGTGCCAGCAGCCTCTCACCGGGTAGGCGGGGGAGCTCCTACAATGAGCAGTTCTTC. The chain is built from TRBV14 and TRBJ2-1; the match to TRBD2 covers 7 bases. The V gene's germline CDR1 is SGHDN and CDR2 FVKESK. The CDR3 is 19 residues long. The V segment lost 4 bases and the J segment 0 bases; nucleotides outside the gene matches: 15.

This clone occurred once. The chain recombines TRBV9 with TRBJ2-5; 9 bases fit TRBD1. The CDR3 has 14 amino acids. Germline V gives CDR1 SGDLS, CDR2 YYNGEE. V was clipped by 2 bases and J by 5 bases; unmatched bases: 4. The CDR3 is CASSVGGQGETQYF. The CDR3 DNA follows: TGTGCCAGCAGCGTGGGGGGACAGGGTGAGACCCAGTACTTC. Full variable domain (missing parts from reference TRBV9 and TRBJ2-5): DSGVTQTPKHLITATGQRVTLRCSPRSGDLSVYWYQQSLDQGLQFLIQYYNGEERAKGNILERFSAQQFPDLHSELNLSSLELGDSALYFCASSVGGQGETQYFGPGTRLLVL.

In regard to this clone: One end of the junction fails to match germline, which may point to a read error. CDR3 protein: CASRQQNASKSF. The CDR3 nucleotides are TGCGCCAGCAGGCAACAAAACGCTAGCAAAAGCTTC. J is TRBJ2-7 and V is TRBV4-3, with a possible D match to TRBD2 (5 bases). This CDR3 is built from 12 residues. Germline CDR1 and CDR2: LGHNA and YSLEER.

J is TRBJ1-1 and V is TRBV5-1, with no clear D. The germline V gene has CDR1 SGHRS and CDR2 YFSETQ. Trimming removed 5 bases at V and 4 bases at J, with 9 bases between. The CDR3 is made up of 12 amino acids. CDR3 bases: TGCGCCAGCAGTCGAGGAGGCACTGAAGCTTTCTTT. It is translated as CASSRGGTEAFF.

The J gene is TRBJ2-7, the V gene TRBV4-3, with D maybe TRBD1 (5 bases). Trimming pared 4 bases from V and 4 bases from J, leaving 14 bases between. CDR3 size: 14 residues. Germline V gives CDR1 LGHNA, CDR2 YSLEER. The CDR3 nucleotides are TGCGCCAGCAGCCGACAGCGAGAACTTTACGAGCAGTACTTC. As protein: CASSRQRELYEQYF.

The rearrangement joins TRBV19 to TRBJ1-1; 9 bases line up with TRBD1. The CDR3 has 18 amino acids. V trimming: 1 base; J trimming: 0 bases; junction bases outside the gene matches: 9. Germline values: CDR1 LNHDA, CDR2 SQIVND (reference sequence). The CDR3 sequence is CASSIGTTGGGMNTEAFF. CDR3 in DNA: TGTGCCAGTAGTATAGGGACCACAGGGGGCGGAATGAACACTGAAGCTTTCTTT. Drawing the rest from reference TRBV19 and TRBJ1-1, the complete variable domain is DGGITQSPKYLFRKEGQNVTLSCEQNLNHDAMYWYRQDPGQGLRLIYYSQIVNDFQKGDIAEGYSVSREKKESFPLTVTSAQKNPTAFYLCASSIGTTGGGMNTEAFFGQGTRLTVV.

V usage is TRBV7-8 and J usage is TRBJ2-7; no definite D call. This CDR3 contains 15 residues. V lost 2 bases and J 4 bases, leaving 15 bases between the germline ends. CDR1 is SGHVS, CDR2 FQNEAQ, per germline. The CDR3 DNA reads TGTGCCAGCAGCTTATTGTTCCGGAGCCCATACGAGCAGTACTTC. It codes for CASSLLFRSPYEQYF.

The chain has TRBV18 and TRBJ2-7; 7 bases match TRBD1. The CDR3 spans 14 residues. The germline V gene has CDR1 KGHSH and CDR2 LQKENI. J lost 2 bases, V lost 4 bases, and 5 bases had no gene match. The CDR3 DNA reads TGTGCCAGCTCACGAGAGACAGGGCCCTACGAGCAGTACTTC. Translated, it gives CASSRETGPYEQYF.

This chain uses TRBV2 with TRBJ2-7, with a possible D match to TRBD2 (5 bases). This CDR3 has 14 residues. Germline assignment: CDR1 SNHLY and CDR2 FYNNEI. The V gene lost 6 bases and the J gene lost 7 bases, with 19 bases spanning the gap. In DNA, the CDR3 is TGTGCCAGCAGAAATGGTCACGGGGTGTGGGAGCAGTACTTC. Its protein is CASRNGHGVWEQYF.

V is TRBV15 and J is TRBJ2-1; D gene uncertain. V shed 0 bases and J shed 0 bases, with 12 bases lying between them. The length of the CDR3 is 17 residues. Looked up from germline, CDR1 is LNHNV and CDR2 is YYDKDF (reference sequence). CDR3 amino acids: CATSRDMDPSSYNEQFF. The CDR3 coding sequence is TGTGCCACCAGCAGAGATATGGACCCGAGCTCCTACAATGAGCAGTTCTTC.

This clone was recorded a few times. CDR3 nucleotides: TGTGCCAGCAGTTTAAGGGAGTGTCAAGAGACCCAGTACTTC. Translated, it gives CASSLRECQETQYF. The chain employs TRBV6-8 and TRBJ2-5, with a possible D match to TRBD2 (5 bases). Trimming shortened V by 4 bases and J by 2 bases, and 11 bases separated the two germline ends. Germline V gene lookup returns CDR1 MNHGY and CDR2 SAAAGT. The CDR3 spans 14 residues.

The chain couples TRBV7-8 to TRBJ2-1; weak D call: TRBD2 (7 bases). This CDR3 has 17 residues. V lost 5 bases and J 2 bases, leaving 19 bases between the germline ends. Per germline, CDR1 SGHVS and CDR2 FQNEAQ. The CDR3 spells CASSRTRGGDTYNEQFF. DNA of the CDR3: TGTGCCAGCAGCAGAACGAGGGGGGGAGACACCTACAATGAGCAGTTCTTC.

This chain connects TRBV11-2 to TRBJ2-7; weak D call: TRBD2 (7 bases). CDR1 is SGHAT and CDR2 is FQNNGV in the germline V gene. The CDR3 has 15 residues. V was pared by 1 base and J by 5 bases, with 15 bases between. The CDR3 is CASSLGGGDVDEQYF. In DNA, the CDR3 is TGTGCCAGCAGCTTAGGAGGGGGGGACGTCGACGAGCAGTACTTC. Full variable domain (rest looked up from reference TRBV11-2 and TRBJ2-7): EAGVAQSPRYKIIEKRQSVAFWCNPISGHATLYWYQQILGQGPKLLIQFQNNGVVDDSQLPKDRFSAERLKGVDSTLKIQPAKLEDSAVYLCASSLGGGDVDEQYFGPGTRLTVT.

The CDR3 DNA sequence: TGTGCCAGCTCACCACTGGCCAGGGAGGATTCACCCCTCCACTTT. Its translation is CASSPLAREDSPLHF. The chain is built from TRBV18 and TRBJ1-6, with D possibly matching TRBD1 (5 bases). The CDR3 length is 15 residues. V was pared by 1 base and J by 8 bases, with 12 bases between. The germline CDR1 and CDR2 sequences are KGHSH and LQKENI.

The CDR3, as DNA: TGTGCCAGCAGCCAGGGACAGGGAAACACTGAAGCTTTCTTT. Residues: CASSQGQGNTEAFF. V is TRBV11-2 and J is TRBJ1-1; 9 bases are a match to TRBD1. V was pared by 5 bases and J by 2 bases, with 3 bases of the junction left unmatched. The CDR3 totals 14 residues. Germline CDR1 SGHAT, CDR2 FQNNGV.

The chain is built from TRBV7-8 and TRBJ2-7, with 13 bases matching TRBD2. Trimming took 5 bases from V and 6 from J; bases not matched to a gene: 19. This CDR3 has 19 amino acids. Germline lookup yields CDR1 SGHVS and CDR2 FQNEAQ. In DNA form, the CDR3 reads TGTGCCAGCAGCCCACTCCGCGCCCGGACTAGCGGGAGTCGTCGCGAGCAGTACTTC. This encodes CASSPLRARTSGSRREQYF. The entire variable domain, with the rest obtained from reference TRBV7-8 and TRBJ2-7, is as follows: GAGVSQSPRYKVAKRGQDVALRCDPISGHVSLFWYQQALGQGPEFLTYFQNEAQLDKSGLPSDRFFAERPEGSVSTLKIQRTQQEDSAVYLCASSPLRARTSGSRREQYFGPGTRLTVT.

The chain recombines TRBV2 with TRBJ2-1, with D maybe TRBD2 (6 bases). This CDR3 has 15 residues. The germline V gene encodes CDR1 SNHLY and CDR2 FYNNEI. Trimming pared 2 bases from V and 0 bases from J, leaving 8 bases between. Written as DNA, the CDR3 is TGTGCCAGCAGTGAAAGCGGGCGCTCCTACAATGAGCAGTTCTTC. As protein: CASSESGRSYNEQFF.

This clone turned up a few times. CDR3 residues: CASSRRNGGSNQPQHF. In DNA, the CDR3 is TGTGCCAGCAGCCGACGGAACGGGGGGAGCAATCAGCCCCAGCATTTT. This rearrangement joins TRBV27 to TRBJ1-5; D perhaps matches TRBD1 (5 bases). Trimming shortened V by 6 bases and J by 1 base, and 16 bases separated the two germline ends. The V gene's germline CDR1 is MNHEY and CDR2 SMNVEV (reference sequence). The CDR3 is made up of 16 amino acids.

This chain uses TRBV19 with TRBJ1-2; D gene ambiguous. Germline V CDR1 and CDR2: LNHDA, SQIVND (reference sequence). The length of the CDR3 is 13 residues. Trimming removed 0 bases from V and 7 bases from J, with 9 bases in between. As DNA, the CDR3 is TGTGCCAGTAGTATAGATTACGGGGTTGGCTACACCTTC. This gives the protein CASSIDYGVGYTF.

The chain is built from TRBV5-1 and TRBJ2-1; D is possibly TRBD2 (6 bases). Trimming removed 4 bases at V and 3 bases at J, with 14 bases between. Germline V gives CDR1 SGHRS, CDR2 YFSETQ. The CDR3 contains 15 residues. The CDR3 loop is CASSVLGRGYNEQFF. CDR3 sequence (DNA): TGCGCCAGCAGCGTCCTCGGGCGGGGCTACAATGAGCAGTTCTTC.